The present T cell receptor (beta chain) was sequenced within a study of identical twins. TCRdb used MiXCR to reprocess the 5' RACE reads, holding one entry per CDR3 protein. The data hold about 530,000 distinct CDR3 sequences, with about 22% observed a single time. The CDR3 is 15 residues long. CDR1 and CDR2 from the germline V gene are SGHTA and FQGNSA. Trimming at V came to 5 bases and at J to 8 bases, leaving 6 bases not matched to a gene. The same specimen was also included in a second study, on yellow fever vaccine responses in identical twins.

The chain couples TRBV7-2 to TRBJ2-1; 13 nucleotides match TRBD2. Sequencing used CD4+ T cells sorted from blood. The sequence was collected from a young woman in good health. The CDR3 DNA reads as TGTGCCAGCAGCCGAGGACTAGCGGGAGCTGATGAGCAGTTCTTC. Translation gives CASSRGLAGADEQFF.